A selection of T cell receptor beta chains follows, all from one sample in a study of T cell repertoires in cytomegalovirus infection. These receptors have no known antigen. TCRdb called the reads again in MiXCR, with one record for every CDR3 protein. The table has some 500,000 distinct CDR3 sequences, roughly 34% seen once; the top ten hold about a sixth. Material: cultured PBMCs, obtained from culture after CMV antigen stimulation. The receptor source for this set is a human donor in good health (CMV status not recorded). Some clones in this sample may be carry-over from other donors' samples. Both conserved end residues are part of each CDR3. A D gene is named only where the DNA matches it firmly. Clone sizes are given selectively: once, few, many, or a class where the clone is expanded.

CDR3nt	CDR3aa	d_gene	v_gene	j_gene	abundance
TGCAGCGTTGTTGGGTTGCCGAACACCGGGGAGCTGTTTTTT	CSVVGLPNTGELFF	.	TRBV29-1	TRBJ2-2	.
TGTGCCAGCAGTTACGAAATCACGCCCCAGCATTTT	CASSYEITPQHF	.	TRBV6-2/TRBV6-3	TRBJ1-5	.
TGCAGTGCTAGATATCGGCAACTCTTCTACAATGAGCAGTTCTTC	CSARYRQLFYNEQFF	.	TRBV20-1	TRBJ2-1	few
TGCGCCAGCAGCCAAGATCCCGGGACAGGGGGTTACAATGAGCAGTTCTTC	CASSQDPGTGGYNEQFF	TRBD1	TRBV4-3	TRBJ2-1	few
TGTGCCCCCGGGAACAGGGGGCGCAGGGACACTGAAGCTTTCTTT	CAPGNRGRRDTEAFF	TRBD1	TRBV5-3	TRBJ1-1	.
TGCAGTGCCTCGAGACGGCCTAGTAGTCAAGTCGGGGAGCTGTTTTTT	CSASRRPSSQVGELFF	.	TRBV20-1	TRBJ2-2	.
TGTGCCAGCAGGTCTAGCGGGAGGGGATCATATGAGCAGTTCTTC	CASRSSGRGSYEQFF	TRBD2	TRBV25-1	TRBJ2-1	.
TGTGCCAGCAGTACTCCTCCGGCCAATGAGCAGTTCTTC	CASSTPPANEQFF	.	TRBV6-2/TRBV6-3	TRBJ2-1	few
TGCGCCAGCAGCCAAAAACGTAGCCCAAACAATCAGCCCCAGCATTTT	CASSQKRSPNNQPQHF	.	TRBV4-1	TRBJ1-5	.
TGTGCCAGCAGTTTATCCCTGGACAGGCTAACCTACGAGCAGTACTTC	CASSLSLDRLTYEQYF	TRBD1	TRBV28	TRBJ2-7	.
TGTGCCAGCAGCATCAGGACAGGGGACAACTACGAGCAGTACTTC	CASSIRTGDNYEQYF	TRBD1	TRBV7-2	TRBJ2-7	.
TGTGCCAGCAGCTTACAACTAGTCAGCTACAATGAGCAGTTCTTC	CASSLQLVSYNEQFF	.	TRBV7-3	TRBJ2-1	few
TGTGCCAGCAGCCCATTACTAGCGGGAAATGAGCAGTTCTTC	CASSPLLAGNEQFF	TRBD2	TRBV7-2	TRBJ2-1	.
TGTGCCAGCAGCCCTATCTGGGGACAGGGGGCCTCCTACGAGCAGTACTTC	CASSPIWGQGASYEQYF	TRBD1	TRBV25-1	TRBJ2-7	.
TGTGCCAGCAGTCTCAACTCTCCCCGAAGGGGCAACTATGGCTACACCTTC	CASSLNSPRRGNYGYTF	.	TRBV6-5	TRBJ1-2	.
TGTGCCAGCAGTTTGCAGCCTCGGGGTGGCTACACCTTC	CASSLQPRGGYTF	.	TRBV28	TRBJ1-2	.
TGTGCCAGCAGCCCATACCAGACAGGGGGGAATCAGCCCCAGCATTTT	CASSPYQTGGNQPQHF	TRBD1	TRBV7-8	TRBJ1-5	few